The entry that follows covers one TCR beta chain sequence. Its cognate antigen is unknown. The CDR3 totals 15 residues. Trimming took 4 bases from V and 2 from J; bases not matched to a gene: 4. Germline lookup yields CDR1 SGDLS and CDR2 YYNGEE. These data come from a study of shared clonotypes between healthy human individuals. Positive CCR7 selection of CD45RO-negative cells yielded the naive CD8 cells, and terminally differentiated effector memory CD45RA+ cells were excluded. Study-wide results and limits: Despite large depth, sorted-subset datasets appeared incompletely sequenced.

Repertoires were generated with immunoSEQ multiplex PCR, while TCRdb's copy carries only in-frame clones and drops some. This sample has about 2 million clones, with about 94% found just once. This clonotype was obtained from a man aged 18 to 35 in good health. The chain is built from TRBV9 and TRBJ2-7; TRBD2 matches at 12 bases. The sample consisted of naive CD8+ T cells sorted from blood. The CDR3 loop is CASSNRTSGTYEQYF. Written as DNA, the CDR3 is TGTGCCAGCAGCAACCGGACTAGCGGGACCTACGAGCAGTACTTC.